The 3 T cell receptor beta chains given below trace back to one sample, sequenced in a study of blood T cell repertoires in COVID-19. Profiling relied on immunoSEQ multiplex PCR, and the TCRdb table lists in-frame clones only, not all of them. The sample comprises about 100,000 clones, around 81% of which are singletons, and about an eighth rests with the top ten. Sequencing was performed on peripheral blood. Every receptor here comes from a man over 45 with active or convalescent COVID-19.

This chain connects TRBV29-1 to TRBJ2-6; D might be TRBD1 (6 bases). The CDR3 runs 17 residues. The V end lost 6 bases, the J end lost 1 base, and 19 bases lay between the germline ends. Germline CDR1 reads SQVTM; CDR2 reads ANQGSEA. As DNA, the CDR3 is TGCAGCGTGACAGTTTGGGACACTGGATCTGGGGCCAACGTCCTGACTTTC. Translating gives CSVTVWDTGSGANVLTF.

The V gene is TRBV27, the J gene TRBJ1-5; 7 bases fit TRBD1. V was clipped by 6 bases and J by 3 bases; unmatched bases: 5. The V gene's germline CDR1 is MNHEY and CDR2 SMNVEV (reference sequence). CDR3 length: 14 residues. Here the CDR3 reads CASRHGTDNQPQHF. In DNA form, the CDR3 reads TGTGCCAGCAGGCACGGGACAGACAATCAGCCCCAGCATTTT.

V gene TRBV12-3 or TRBV12-4 combines with J gene TRBJ1-6, with D perhaps TRBD1 (5 bases). Trimming left V 4 bases short and J 12 bases short, with 13 bases between. The CDR3 totals 13 residues. The CDR3 sequence: CASSSYGGGPLHF. The CDR3 nucleotides read TGTGCCAGCAGTTCTTATGGGGGGGGACCCCTCCACTTT.